These 31 T cell receptor beta chains came from one sample sequenced in a study of blood T cell repertoires in COVID-19. Clones were sequenced by immunoSEQ multiplex PCR, and TCRdb holds only the in-frame ones, with some missing. The data hold around 430,000 clones, with 87% observed a single time. Sequenced input: PBMCs or T cells enriched from blood (not recorded which). These receptors were taken from a woman in her fifties or sixties who had recovered from COVID-19.

The rearrangement links TRBV30 to TRBJ1-1; D unresolved. CDR1 GTSNPN and CDR2 SVGIG come from the germline V gene (reference sequence). CDR3 length equals 13 residues. The V end lost 4 bases, the J end lost 4 bases, and 13 bases lay between the germline ends. The CDR3 region has the DNA TGTGCCTGGAATACGCGCCGGGGCACTGAAGCTTTCTTT. Amino acid sequence: CAWNTRRGTEAFF. The variable domain in full, with the rest retrieved from reference TRBV30 and TRBJ1-1, is SQTIHQWPATLVQPVGSPLSLECTVEGTSNPNLYWYRQAAGRGLQLLFYSVGIGQISSEVPQNLSASRPQDRQFILSSKKLLLSDSGFYLCAWNTRRGTEAFFGQGTRLTVV.

The chain combines TRBV6-5 with TRBJ1-6; D remains unclear. The germline CDR1 and CDR2 sequences are MNHEY and SVGAGI. CDR3 length: 14 amino acids. The CDR3, as DNA: TGTGCGGTTCTGGCGGATTACTATAATTCACCCCTCCACTTT. Encoded protein: CAVLADYYNSPLHF.

V gene TRBV7-9 combines with J gene TRBJ1-2; 7 nucleotides align to TRBD1. V shed 4 bases, J shed 9 bases, and the junction held 26 bases outside the gene matches. The germline V gene encodes CDR1 SEHNR and CDR2 FQNEAQ (reference sequence). This CDR3 spans 19 amino acids. This chain's CDR3 is CASSSLNLRDRGLLGSYTF. For the CDR3, the DNA is TGTGCCAGCAGCTCCCTAAATCTCCGGGACAGAGGCCTCCTGGGGAGCTACACCTTC.

A single count supports this clone. The V and J genes are TRBV7-8 and TRBJ1-5; TRBD1 is a possible D gene (5 bases). Deletions cut 0 bases from V and 2 bases from J, with 11 bases between. Per the germline V gene, CDR1 is SGHVS and CDR2 is FQNEAQ. The CDR3 consists of 16 residues. As DNA, the CDR3 is TGTGCCAGCAGCTTAGCAGGGGCGAGTGGCAATCAGCCCCAGCATTTT. As protein: CASSLAGASGNQPQHF.

The chain recombines TRBV5-4 with TRBJ1-6; D not resolved. The length of the CDR3 is 16 residues. Germline values: CDR1 SGHNT, CDR2 YYREEE (reference sequence). Deletions cut 0 bases from V and 7 bases from J, with 14 bases between. Here the CDR3 reads CASSLVLAGENSPLHF. The CDR3 DNA reads TGTGCCAGCAGCTTGGTTTTGGCCGGGGAAAATTCACCCCTCCACTTT.

This clone was picked up one time. The V call is TRBV27, the J call TRBJ1-2; D is unclear. The germline V gene has CDR1 MNHEY and CDR2 SMNVEV (reference sequence). The CDR3 spans 12 residues. With 0 bases removed from V and 8 bases from J, the gap between germline ends came to 7 bases. The CDR3 DNA reads as TGTGCCAGCAGTTTATCCGGGGTCGGCTACACCTTC. It codes for CASSLSGVGYTF.

The chain couples TRBV11-2 to TRBJ2-5, with no clear D. The germline V gene has CDR1 SGHAT and CDR2 FQNNGV. V was trimmed by 5 bases and J by 2 bases, leaving 15 bases between them. The CDR3 length is 15 residues. The CDR3 sequence: CASSRPSTYQETQYF. The CDR3 region has the DNA TGTGCCAGCAGCCGCCCCTCAACCTATCAAGAGACCCAGTACTTC.

This CDR3 reads CASSSGQINYNEQFF. CDR3 nucleotide sequence: TGTGCCAGCAGTTCAGGACAGATTAATTACAATGAGCAGTTCTTC. The chain recombines TRBV28 with TRBJ2-1; a weak D match, TRBD1 (6 bases). Germline V gives CDR1 MDHEN, CDR2 SYDVKM. This CDR3 region has 15 residues. V was clipped by 4 bases and J by 4 bases, with 14 bases between them.

V is TRBV28 and J is TRBJ1-2, with D maybe TRBD1 (6 bases). The V and J ends lost 3 bases and 4 bases respectively, with 9 bases between them. CDR1 and CDR2 (germline): MDHEN, SYDVKM. The CDR3 consists of 13 residues. The CDR3 DNA sequence: TGTGCCAGCAGTTTCGACAGGACCTATGGCTACACCTTC. It specifies CASSFDRTYGYTF.

This rearrangement joins TRBV7-9 to TRBJ1-5, with 7 positions matching TRBD1. This CDR3 is 14 amino acids long. Per germline, CDR1 SEHNR and CDR2 FQNEAQ (reference sequence). Unmatched junction bases numbered 6, after V lost 5 bases and J lost 5 bases. CDR3 sequence reads: CASSGETGDQPQHF. The CDR3 region has the DNA TGTGCCAGCAGCGGCGAAACAGGGGATCAGCCCCAGCATTTT.

The chain links TRBV5-4 to TRBJ1-1; D call uncertain. The CDR3 has 16 amino acids. Germline V gives CDR1 SGHNT, CDR2 YYREEE (reference sequence). V was clipped by 1 base and J by 4 bases, with 17 bases between them. CDR3 amino acids: CASSLWTLGLGTEAFF. Here the CDR3 DNA reads TGTGCCAGCAGCTTGTGGACTCTCGGTCTAGGCACTGAAGCTTTCTTT.

The chain links TRBV2 to TRBJ1-6; a weak D match, TRBD1 (5 bases). The CDR3 runs to 14 residues. Between the trimmed V and J ends, which lost 7 bases and 6 bases, there was a span of 13 bases. Germline V gene sequence: CDR1 SNHLY, CDR2 FYNNEI. Written as DNA, the CDR3 is TGTGCCAGCATCAAACAGACAGTTAATTCACCCCTCCACTTT. This gives the protein CASIKQTVNSPLHF. The whole variable domain, filled in from reference TRBV2 and TRBJ1-6, reads EPEVTQTPSHQVTQMGQEVILRCVPISNHLYFYWYRQILGQKVEFLVSFYNNEISEKSEIFDDQFSVERPDGSNFTLKIRSTKLEDSAMYFCASIKQTVNSPLHFGNGTRLTVT.

This clone was detected only once. This chain uses TRBV7-9 with TRBJ1-6, with 8 bases matching TRBD1. This CDR3 region has 14 residues. V was pared by 10 bases and J by 9 bases, with 11 bases of the junction left unmatched. Looked up from germline, CDR1 is SEHNR and CDR2 is FQNEAQ (reference sequence). Here the CDR3 reads CAIGKGQGFSPLHF. As DNA, the CDR3 is TGTGCCATTGGAAAAGGACAGGGTTTTTCACCCCTCCACTTT.

The V call is TRBV19, the J call TRBJ1-2; D perhaps matches TRBD1 (5 bases). V was pared by 5 bases and J by 3 bases, with 16 bases between. The length of the CDR3 is 15 residues. From germline, CDR1 is LNHDA and CDR2 SQIVND (reference sequence). The DNA for the CDR3 is TGTGCCAGTAGTCCCACCACCGGGACTCACTATGGCTACACCTTC. Translating it yields CASSPTTGTHYGYTF.

The rearrangement links TRBV30 to TRBJ1-3; 7 nucleotides align to TRBD1. The length of the CDR3 is 12 residues. V was clipped by 4 bases and J by 4 bases; unmatched bases: 1. Germline CDR1 is GTSNPN and CDR2 is SVGIG (reference sequence). The CDR3 protein is CAWMTGGNTIYF. The CDR3 DNA reads TGTGCCTGGATGACAGGGGGAAACACCATATATTTT.

This sequence joins TRBV15 and TRBJ2-5; no clear D. The ends were cut back, 9 bases at V and 1 base at J, with 15 bases in the middle. This CDR3 has 14 amino acids. In germline, CDR1 is LNHNV, CDR2 YYDKDF (reference sequence). CDR3 sequence: CATKPWAIQETQYF. The CDR3 DNA follows: TGTGCCACAAAACCGTGGGCGATCCAAGAGACCCAGTACTTC.

The chain couples TRBV2 to TRBJ2-7, with no clear D. Germline V gene lookup returns CDR1 SNHLY and CDR2 FYNNEI. This CDR3 has 11 residues. Trimming pared 8 bases from V and 2 bases from J, leaving 7 bases between. The chain's CDR3 is CASSLTYEQYF. The DNA of the CDR3 is TGTGCCAGCTCCTTAACCTACGAGCAGTACTTC.

The CDR3 here is CATQPQEGHTEAFF. CDR3 nucleotide sequence: TGTGCCACCCAGCCTCAGGAGGGGCACACTGAAGCTTTCTTT. The V call is TRBV2, the J call TRBJ1-1, with a weak D call TRBD1 (5 bases). The germline V gene encodes CDR1 SNHLY and CDR2 FYNNEI. The CDR3 runs to 14 residues. V lost 10 bases and J lost 3, with 18 bases in between.

The rearrangement uses TRBV18 and TRBJ2-7; 8 bases agree with TRBD2. The V gene end was trimmed by 6 bases and the J gene end by 3 bases; junction bases not matched to a gene: 4. Germline lookup yields CDR1 KGHSH and CDR2 LQKENI. This CDR3 is 13 amino acids long. CDR3 coding DNA: TGTGCCAGCTCGTCCGGGACTAGCTACGAGCAGTACTTC. Translated, it gives CASSSGTSYEQYF.

The chain uses TRBV2 and TRBJ2-2; perhaps TRBD1 as D (6 bases). V gave up 3 bases and J gave up 1 base, with 9 bases separating them. CDR1 is SNHLY, CDR2 FYNNEI, per germline. This CDR3 comprises 15 residues. CDR3: CASSDTRGNTGELFF. The CDR3 nucleotides read TGTGCCAGCAGTGATACCAGGGGGAACACCGGGGAGCTGTTTTTT.

The V and J genes are TRBV3-1 (or the pseudogene TRBV3-2) and TRBJ2-2; D perhaps matches TRBD1 (5 bases). Trimming took off 1 base at V and 5 bases at J, with 23 bases between the two ends. Germline V gene data show CDR1 as LGHDT and CDR2 as YNNKEL (reference sequence). This CDR3 is built from 19 residues. CDR3 DNA sequence: TGTGCCAGCAGCCAAGCGCCCAGAACAGGAAGCCCTCGAACCGGGGAGCTGTTTTTT. Its protein product is CASSQAPRTGSPRTGELFF.

This clone was seen many times. The chain is built from TRBV30 and TRBJ1-6; D gene uncertain. Germline V gene data show CDR1 as GTSNPN and CDR2 as SVGIG (reference sequence). The CDR3 extends over 13 amino acids. V dropped 8 bases and J dropped 6 bases, with 14 bases sitting between them. In DNA, the CDR3 is TGTGCCGCCGACGGAGGTTTTAATTCACCCCTCCACTTT. It translates to CAADGGFNSPLHF.

The chain recombines TRBV19 with TRBJ1-2; tentatively, D is TRBD1 (6 bases). The CDR3 is 13 residues long. V shed 6 bases and J shed 7 bases, with 15 bases lying between them. The V gene's germline CDR1 is LNHDA and CDR2 SQIVND (reference sequence). The CDR3 nucleotides read TGTGCCAGTAGGGAGACAGGATCAGCTGGCTACACCTTC. Encoded protein: CASRETGSAGYTF.

The CDR3 bases are TGCGCCAGCAGCCAAGATGGGGGCGATGAAAAACTGTTTTTT. This codes for CASSQDGGDEKLFF. The chain carries TRBV4-3 and TRBJ1-4; D may be TRBD1 (6 bases). Trimming left V 0 bases short and J 6 bases short, with 8 bases between. Germline lookup yields CDR1 LGHNA and CDR2 YSLEER. The CDR3 has 14 residues.

The sample holds one count of this clone. This chain's CDR3 is CASSSPSGGLASIQYF. CDR3 DNA sequence: TGTGCCAGCAGCTCCCCTAGCGGGGGGCTAGCTTCAATTCAGTACTTC. The chain is built from TRBV7-9 and TRBJ2-4; 11 nucleotides align to TRBD2. The CDR3 contains 16 residues. Looked up from germline, CDR1 is SEHNR and CDR2 is FQNEAQ (reference sequence). V lost 4 bases to trimming and J lost 10 bases; unmatched junction nucleotides: 12.

The V call is TRBV3-1 (or the pseudogene TRBV3-2), the J call TRBJ2-3, with 13 bases that match TRBD2. V lost 3 bases and J lost 3; bases outside the gene matches: 9. The CDR3 spans 18 residues. CDR1 LGHDT and CDR2 YNNKEL come from the germline V gene (reference sequence). CDR3 sequence reads: CASSHRLAGGPRTDTQYF. As DNA, the CDR3 is TGTGCCAGCAGCCACAGACTAGCGGGGGGACCGAGGACAGATACGCAGTATTTT.

The rearrangement uses TRBV5-4 and TRBJ1-1; D gene unclear. CDR1 SGHNT and CDR2 YYREEE come from the germline V gene (reference sequence). V was cut by 4 bases and J by 5 bases, with 9 bases left in between. This CDR3 region has 12 residues. The CDR3 DNA is TGTGCCAGCAGCACCCCTCTAACTGAAGCTTTCTTT. Translating it yields CASSTPLTEAFF.

DNA for the CDR3: TGCGCCAGCAGCCAAACGTCTAGCGGGGGCAATGAGCAGTTCTTC. It codes for CASSQTSSGGNEQFF. V is TRBV4-1 and J is TRBJ2-1, with 10 bases identical to TRBD2. J was trimmed by 6 bases and V by 2 bases; bases with no gene match: 4. This CDR3 has 15 residues. Germline CDR1 MGHRA, CDR2 YSYEKL.

The chain has TRBV18 and TRBJ1-4; no reliable D call. The CDR3 loop spans 13 amino acids. Germline loops: CDR1 KGHSH, CDR2 LQKENI. With 6 bases removed from V and 7 bases from J, the gap between germline ends came to 12 bases. In DNA, the CDR3 is TGTGCCAGCTCCCGGACGGCGGGTGAAAAACTGTTTTTT. This codes for CASSRTAGEKLFF.

This chain joins TRBV27 and TRBJ2-1; TRBD2 might be the D (6 bases). Germline V gene lookup returns CDR1 MNHEY and CDR2 SMNVEV (reference sequence). CDR3 length: 14 amino acids. Trimming removed 5 bases from V and 5 bases from J, with 13 bases in between. CDR3 in amino acids: CASSLRGYHNEQFF. The CDR3 DNA reads as TGTGCCAGCAGTCTACGGGGGTATCACAATGAGCAGTTCTTC.

The chain recombines TRBV28 with TRBJ1-2; D is perhaps TRBD1 (5 bases). This CDR3 spans 15 amino acids. V lost 3 bases to trimming and J lost 8 bases, with 19 bases between them. The germline gives CDR1 MDHEN, CDR2 SYDVKM. Here the CDR3 reads CASSLGGREYRGYTF. CDR3 sequence (DNA): TGTGCCAGCAGTTTGGGGGGTCGGGAGTATCGAGGCTACACCTTC.